This entry is about one T cell receptor beta chain. As yet, its antigen is unknown. A much larger clone lies a single base off, so this may be a read error. This CDR3 contains 14 residues. CDR1 is MNHNS and CDR2 is SASEGT in the germline V gene. V was trimmed by 7 bases and J by 7 bases, leaving 14 bases between them. This sample is drawn from a study of T cell repertoires in cytomegalovirus infection. TCRdb called the reads again in MiXCR, with one record for every CDR3 protein. The repertoire holds approximately 1,000,000 distinct CDR3 sequences, with 31% as singletons. The sequences come from cultured CD8+ T cells from PBMCs, collected from culture after CMV antigen stimulation. The gene calls are TRBV6-1 and TRBJ1-6; D not certain. This receptor was taken from a human donor in good health (CMV status not recorded). Some clones in this sample may be carry-over from other donors' samples. The CDR3 loop reads CASIPGRVNSPLHF. CDR3 sequence (DNA): TGTGCCAGCATTCCCGGGAGAGTCAATTCACCCCTCCACTTT.